The present T cell receptor beta chain was sequenced within a study of tissue T cells after allogeneic stem cell transplantation. Overall study results and limits: Shared clones across patients were few; motif clustering revealed tissue-specific shared signatures. Alloreactivity or antigen specificity of tissue TCRs was not determined; some clones might be host cells. Anatomically similar tissues had similar TCR repertoires within each patient.

This clone has more than one count but fewer than ten. Its antigen is unidentified. Gene names follow the mouse nomenclature. The sequenced fragment ends 1 residue before the CDR3 boundary, so the rest is inferred from the germline J gene. Time point defined: mouse harvest day 7 after allogeneic transplant. The graft held 10^6 splenic CD5+ T cells and 10^7 T-cell-depleted bone marrow cells. B6 (H2b) cells into BALB/c (H2d) mice; tissues taken at day 7 or 14. Between the trimmed V and J ends, which lost 6 bases and 7 bases, there was a span of 11 bases. This CDR3 comprises 11 residues. The V gene's germline CDR1 is FNHDT and CDR2 SITEND (reference sequence). Sequencing was performed with immunoSEQ multiplex PCR; in TCRdb, only in-frame clones are kept and a portion is missing. The table records about 7,500 clones, around half of them present only once.

This receptor was taken from a female BALB/c mouse given C57BL/6 T cells with graft-versus-host disease after an allogeneic hematopoietic cell transplant. V gene TRBV19 combines with J gene TRBJ2-7; D may match TRBD1 or TRBD2 (7 bases each). Sequencing input: gut tissue. The sequenced CDR3 bases are TGTGCCAGCAACCAGGGGGGGGAACAGTAC. This codes for CASNQGGEQY. The complete CDR3 sequence is CASNQGGEQYF.